These 8 T cell receptor beta chains were all obtained from the same sample, sequenced in a study of beta chain features in type 1 diabetes. Study-wide findings and caveats: All four CD4+ subsets of Type 1 diabetes patients contained TCRB CDR3s that were moderately but significantly shorter.

What was sequenced were expressed TCRB transcripts, since all of the isolated RNA had been reverse transcribed. The repertoire was sequenced with immunoSEQ multiplex PCR; TCRdb's copy has only in-frame clones and lacks some. The sample has 300,000 to 350,000 clones, approximately 9.7% seen once. Their cognate antigens are unknown. Sequencing used central memory CD4+ T cells from blood. The source of these receptors is a man aged 25 to 40 with type 1 diabetes.

This clone was seen only a few times. The J gene is TRBJ2-7, the V gene TRBV7-8; no clear D gene. Germline V gives CDR1 SGHVS, CDR2 FQNEAQ. The V and J ends lost 7 bases and 2 bases respectively, with 12 bases between them. The CDR3 is made up of 13 amino acids. The chain's CDR3 is CASTTTGPYEQYF. CDR3 DNA sequence: TGTGCCAGCACCACTACGGGTCCCTACGAGCAGTACTTC.

Only a few counts were recorded for this clone. The chain links TRBV18 to TRBJ1-3, with D tentatively TRBD1 (6 bases). Trimming shortened V by 4 bases and J by 0 bases, and 13 bases separated the two germline ends. CDR3 length: 16 residues. CDR1 and CDR2 from the germline V gene are KGHSH and LQKENI. The CDR3, as DNA: TGTGCCAGCTCACAGGGGACATTGAGCTCTGGAAACACCATATATTTT. Its protein is CASSQGTLSSGNTIYF.

The V and J genes are TRBV19 and TRBJ2-3; no definite D call. V lost 5 bases and J lost 2, with 11 bases in between. Germline CDR1 and CDR2: LNHDA and SQIVND (reference sequence). This CDR3 is built from 14 residues. CDR3 residues: CASSFAAITDTQYF. As DNA, the CDR3 is TGTGCCAGTAGTTTCGCGGCGATCACAGATACGCAGTATTTT.

This clone has at least ten counts. Other DNA sequences from this sample encode an identical CDR3 as well. V and J are TRBV5-1 and TRBJ2-7; tentative D call: TRBD1 (5 bases). Germline assignment: CDR1 SGHRS and CDR2 YFSETQ. V was clipped by 1 base and J by 3 bases, with 11 bases between them. This CDR3 is built from 14 residues. This CDR3 reads CASSLNGQGYEQYF. The CDR3 DNA is TGCGCCAGCAGCTTGAACGGGCAGGGCTACGAGCAGTACTTC.

In its sample, this clone was seen a few times. The chain carries TRBV30 and TRBJ1-1; D may be TRBD1 (5 bases). Germline V gives CDR1 GTSNPN, CDR2 SVGIG (reference sequence). This CDR3 has 15 residues. Trimming cost V 8 bases and J 1 base, with 20 bases left between them. In DNA, the CDR3 is TGTGCCACCCCAGTCCCCGGGGGGGGGAACACTGAAGCTTTCTTT. Translation gives CATPVPGGGNTEAFF. Variable domain in full (rest from reference TRBV30 and TRBJ1-1): SQTIHQWPATLVQPVGSPLSLECTVEGTSNPNLYWYRQAAGRGLQLLFYSVGIGQISSEVPQNLSASRPQDRQFILSSKKLLLSDSGFYLCATPVPGGGNTEAFFGQGTRLTVV.

The chain has TRBV7-2 and TRBJ1-1; unclear D gene. V was clipped by 1 base and J by 0 bases, with 9 bases between them. Germline V gene lookup returns CDR1 SGHTA and CDR2 FQGNSA. The CDR3 extends over 15 amino acids. The CDR3 region has the DNA TGTGCCAGCAGCTTAGATAGAGGGATGAACACTGAAGCTTTCTTT. The encoded protein is CASSLDRGMNTEAFF.

This clone has more than one count but fewer than ten. The chain links TRBV5-8 to TRBJ2-7, with D uncertain. Trimming stripped 2 bases from V and 7 bases from J, with 13 bases between. Germline CDR1 reads SGHTS; CDR2 reads YDEGEE. The CDR3 runs 13 residues. The DNA for the CDR3 is TGTGCCAGCAGCTTACAGTCCGTAGGAGAGCAGTACTTC. Protein sequence: CASSLQSVGEQYF.

This clone was seen a few times. The chain employs TRBV29-1 and TRBJ2-5; D unclear. V lost 5 bases and J lost 1, with 5 bases in between. The CDR3 consists of 11 residues. Germline V gene lookup returns CDR1 SQVTM and CDR2 ANQGSEA. CDR3 in DNA: TGCAGCGTTCTCATCCAAGAGACCCAGTACTTC. Residues: CSVLIQETQYF.